The 8 T cell receptor beta chains below all came from one sample that was sequenced in a study of long-term antiretroviral therapy in people with HIV. Run at survey level, the immunoSEQ assay was version v3.0. Using immunoSEQ multiplex PCR, the repertoire was profiled, and TCRdb retains in-frame clones only, with some absent. This table holds about 19,000 clones, approximately 82% found once. Sequenced material: unsorted PBMCs, taken 0.5 years before starting antiretroviral therapy. The receptors come from a woman aged 45-65 years with HIV.

The sample holds a few counts of this clone. The V and J genes are TRBV5-1 and TRBJ1-2; 7 positions agree with TRBD1. The CDR3 runs to 14 residues. The germline CDR1 and CDR2 sequences are SGHRS and YFSETQ. V shed 2 bases and J 8 bases; nucleotides not matched to a gene: 9. This chain's CDR3 is CASSLDETGRGYTF. Written as DNA, the CDR3 is TGCGCCAGCAGCTTAGATGAGACAGGGAGAGGCTACACCTTC.

The CDR3 DNA reads as TGTGCCTGGAGCCTCATTGGAGCGGGGGGGCCAGAGACCCAGTACTTC. Amino acids: CAWSLIGAGGPETQYF. The rearrangement uses TRBV30 and TRBJ2-5; 10 bases line up with TRBD2. Germline V gene sequence: CDR1 GTSNPN, CDR2 SVGIG (reference sequence). The CDR3 contains 16 residues. Germline trimming cut 3 bases from V and 4 bases from J; bases unmatched to any gene: 11.

This clone was seen only once. This sequence joins TRBV5-4 and TRBJ2-3, with D tentatively TRBD2 (7 bases). The CDR3 has 16 amino acids. The germline V gene has CDR1 SGHNT and CDR2 YYREEE (reference sequence). V was clipped by 1 base and J by 0 bases, with 12 bases between them. CDR3 bases: TGTGCCAGCAGCTTGAGGGGGGGGGCGAGCACAGATACGCAGTATTTT. Encoded protein: CASSLRGGASTDTQYF.

The rearrangement uses TRBV2 and TRBJ1-5; TRBD1 agrees at 10 bases. J lost 2 bases, V lost 4 bases, and 5 bases had no gene match. CDR1 is SNHLY, CDR2 FYNNEI, per germline. CDR3 length equals 16 residues. Written as DNA, the CDR3 is TGTGCCAGCAGTGGACAGGGGGCTGGGGGCAATCAGCCCCAGCATTTT. This sequence encodes CASSGQGAGGNQPQHF.

The CDR3 sequence is CASSESPSRGDTQYF. The CDR3 DNA follows: TGCGCCAGCAGTGAGAGCCCCTCTCGGGGAGATACGCAGTATTTT. The chain has TRBV10-1 and TRBJ2-3, with D perhaps matching TRBD2 (5 bases). V was pared by 2 bases and J by 5 bases, with 14 bases between. Germline V CDR1 and CDR2: WNHNN, SYGVQD (reference sequence). This CDR3 contains 15 residues.

V gene TRBV6-6 combines with J gene TRBJ1-1, with TRBD1 matching 8 bases. The CDR3 spans 15 residues. Trimming took 6 bases from V and 0 from J; bases not matched to a gene: 6. Germline loops: CDR1 MNHNY, CDR2 SVGAGI (reference sequence). The CDR3 protein is CASSPRQGMNTEAFF. CDR3 nucleotide sequence: TGTGCCAGCAGCCCGAGACAGGGGATGAACACTGAAGCTTTCTTT.

The CDR3 sequence: CASSVYGQGGGYTF. CDR3 coding DNA: TGTGCCAGCAGTGTCTACGGACAGGGCGGTGGCTACACCTTC. The genes are TRBV2 and TRBJ1-2; TRBD1 matches 8 bases. Losses at the gene ends were 4 bases for V and 7 bases for J; bases not matched to a gene: 8. Looked up from germline, CDR1 is SNHLY and CDR2 is FYNNEI. The CDR3 contains 14 residues.

The rearrangement links TRBV2 to TRBJ2-7, with D possibly being TRBD2 (6 bases). The V end lost 6 bases, the J end lost 7 bases, and 25 bases lay between the germline ends. This CDR3 has 16 residues. The germline gives CDR1 SNHLY, CDR2 FYNNEI. CDR3 sequence: CASSTSSRTEGGEQYV. CDR3 in DNA: TGTGCCAGCAGCACTTCCTCCCGAACGGAGGGCGGGGAGCAGTACGTC.